Described below is a single T cell receptor (beta chain) sequence and its context. Germline V gene sequence: CDR1 MNHEY, CDR2 SVGAGI. V was clipped by 7 bases and J by 6 bases, with 13 bases between them. The CDR3 sequence is 13 residues long. This entry comes from a study of blood T cell repertoires in COVID-19. As for the study in general: The analysed material was cDNA or gDNA that came from T cells, B-cell-depleted T cells, or PBMCs.

Followed longitudinally, the Seattle patients had been enrolled during active infection. Methods used by the authors: Estimates of nucleated cell counts were drawn from the amplification of reference gene primers. The repertoire was sequenced with immunoSEQ multiplex PCR; TCRdb's copy has only in-frame clones and lacks some. V and J calls plus clone size are reproduced from that table; the DNA served to infer D and trimming. This repertoire shows roughly 150,000 clones, approximately 90% found once; its top ten account for about an eighth. The chain carries TRBV6-5 and TRBJ2-1; no definite D call. The clonotype was recovered from a young man with COVID-19, enrolled during active disease. The sequenced sample was peripheral blood. The CDR3 spells CASMTVSGNEQFF. The CDR3 nucleotides read TGTGCCAGCATGACCGTTTCGGGCAATGAGCAGTTCTTC.